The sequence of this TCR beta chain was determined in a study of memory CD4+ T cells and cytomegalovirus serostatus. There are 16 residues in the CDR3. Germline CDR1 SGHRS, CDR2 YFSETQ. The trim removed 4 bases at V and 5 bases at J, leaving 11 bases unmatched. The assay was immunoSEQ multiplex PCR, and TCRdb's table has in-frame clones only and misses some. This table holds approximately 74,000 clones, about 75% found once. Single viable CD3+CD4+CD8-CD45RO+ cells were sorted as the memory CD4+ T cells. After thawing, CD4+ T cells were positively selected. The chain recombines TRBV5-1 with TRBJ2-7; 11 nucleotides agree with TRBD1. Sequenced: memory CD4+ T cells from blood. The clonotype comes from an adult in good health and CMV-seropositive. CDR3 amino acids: CASSLGGTGGIDEQYF. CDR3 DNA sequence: TGCGCCAGCAGCCTAGGAGGGACAGGGGGTATCGACGAGCAGTACTTC.